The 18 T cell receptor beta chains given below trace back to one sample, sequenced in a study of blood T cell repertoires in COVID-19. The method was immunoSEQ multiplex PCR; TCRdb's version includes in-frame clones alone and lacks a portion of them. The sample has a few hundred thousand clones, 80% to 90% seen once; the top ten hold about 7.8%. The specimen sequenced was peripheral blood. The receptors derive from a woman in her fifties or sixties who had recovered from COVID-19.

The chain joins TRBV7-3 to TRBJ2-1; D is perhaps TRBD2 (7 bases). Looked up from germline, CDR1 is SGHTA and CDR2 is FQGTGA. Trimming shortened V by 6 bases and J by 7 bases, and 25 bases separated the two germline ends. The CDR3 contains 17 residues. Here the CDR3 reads CASRKNTGGQGKNEQFF. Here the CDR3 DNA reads TGTGCCAGCAGAAAAAATACCGGGGGGCAAGGGAAAAATGAGCAGTTCTTC.

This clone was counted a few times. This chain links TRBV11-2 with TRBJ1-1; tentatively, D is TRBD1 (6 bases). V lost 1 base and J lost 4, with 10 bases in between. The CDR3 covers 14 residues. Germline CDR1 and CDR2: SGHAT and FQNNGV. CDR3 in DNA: TGTGCCAGCAGCTTAGCGGGGGGGGCCACTGAAGCTTTCTTT. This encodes CASSLAGGATEAFF.

The CDR3 DNA follows: TGTGCCAGCAGCCAAGATCGGAGCGGGGGGATATCAAATGAGCAGTTCTTC. This encodes CASSQDRSGGISNEQFF. The chain recombines TRBV3-1 (or the pseudogene TRBV3-2) with TRBJ2-1, with 9 bases lining up with TRBD2. This CDR3 comprises 17 residues. V dropped 0 bases and J dropped 7; count of bases not matched to a gene: 10. Germline V gene data show CDR1 as LGHDT and CDR2 as YNNKEL (reference sequence).

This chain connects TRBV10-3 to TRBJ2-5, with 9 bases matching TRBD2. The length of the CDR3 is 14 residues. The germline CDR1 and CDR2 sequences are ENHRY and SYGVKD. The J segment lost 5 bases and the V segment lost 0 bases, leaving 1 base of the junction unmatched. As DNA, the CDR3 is TGTGCCATCAGTGAGTCCCTAGCGGGGGAGACCCAGTACTTC. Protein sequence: CAISESLAGETQYF.

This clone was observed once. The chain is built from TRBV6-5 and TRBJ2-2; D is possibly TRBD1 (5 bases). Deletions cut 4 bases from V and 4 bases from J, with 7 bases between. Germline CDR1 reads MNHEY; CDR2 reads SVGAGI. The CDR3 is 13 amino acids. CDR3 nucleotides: TGTGCCAGCAGTTCCCAGGGCACCGGGGAGCTGTTTTTT. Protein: CASSSQGTGELFF.

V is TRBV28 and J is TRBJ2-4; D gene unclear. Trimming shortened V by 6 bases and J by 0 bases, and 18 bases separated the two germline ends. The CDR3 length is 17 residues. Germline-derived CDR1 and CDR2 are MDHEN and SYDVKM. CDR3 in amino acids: CASSSSAVPVAKNIQYF. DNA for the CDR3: TGTGCCAGCAGCTCTTCGGCGGTGCCGGTAGCCAAAAACATTCAGTACTTC.

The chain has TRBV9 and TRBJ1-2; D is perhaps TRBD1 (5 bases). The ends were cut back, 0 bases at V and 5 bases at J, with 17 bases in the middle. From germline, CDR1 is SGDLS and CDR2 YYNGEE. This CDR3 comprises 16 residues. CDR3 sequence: CASSVGRAGLWYGYTF. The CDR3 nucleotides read TGTGCCAGCAGCGTAGGAAGGGCGGGACTGTGGTATGGCTACACCTTC.

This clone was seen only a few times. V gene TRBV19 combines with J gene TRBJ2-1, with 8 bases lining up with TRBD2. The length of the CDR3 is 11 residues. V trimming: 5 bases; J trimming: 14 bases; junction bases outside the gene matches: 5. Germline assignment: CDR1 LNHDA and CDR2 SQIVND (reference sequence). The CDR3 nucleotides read TGTGCCAGTAGTTTGGGACTAGTAAAGTTCTTC. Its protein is CASSLGLVKFF.

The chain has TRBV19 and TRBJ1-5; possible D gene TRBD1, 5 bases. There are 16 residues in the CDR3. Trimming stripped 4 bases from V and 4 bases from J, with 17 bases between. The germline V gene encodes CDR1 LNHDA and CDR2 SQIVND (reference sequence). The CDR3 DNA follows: TGTGCCAGTAGTAGACCGGGGGATCGGGCAAATCAGCCCCAGCATTTT. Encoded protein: CASSRPGDRANQPQHF. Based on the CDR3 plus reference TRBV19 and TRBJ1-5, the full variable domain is DGGITQSPKYLFRKEGQNVTLSCEQNLNHDAMYWYRQDPGQGLRLIYYSQIVNDFQKGDIAEGYSVSREKKESFPLTVTSAQKNPTAFYLCASSRPGDRANQPQHFGDGTRLSIL.

Here the CDR3 reads CAGCWEGTGELFF. The CDR3 nucleotides are TGTGCCGGGTGCTGGGAGGGCACCGGGGAGCTGTTTTTT. The V gene is TRBV6-6, the J gene TRBJ2-2, with 7 bases that match TRBD2. V was pared by 11 bases and J by 4 bases, with 7 bases of the junction left unmatched. Germline lookup yields CDR1 MNHNY and CDR2 SVGAGI (reference sequence). CDR3 size: 13 residues.

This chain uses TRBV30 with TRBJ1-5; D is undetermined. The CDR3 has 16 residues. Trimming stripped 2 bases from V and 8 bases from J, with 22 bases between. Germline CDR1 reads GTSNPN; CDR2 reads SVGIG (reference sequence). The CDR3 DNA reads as TGTGCCTGGAGTTATGGTCTGGCGGGCCCAACGGAGCCCCAGCATTTT. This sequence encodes CAWSYGLAGPTEPQHF.

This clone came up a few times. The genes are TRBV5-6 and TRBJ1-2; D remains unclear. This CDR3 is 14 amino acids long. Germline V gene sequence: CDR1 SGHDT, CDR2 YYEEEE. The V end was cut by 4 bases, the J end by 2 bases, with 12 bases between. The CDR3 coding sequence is TGTGCCAGCAGCGACTCGGGAGGGAACTATGGCTACACCTTC. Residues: CASSDSGGNYGYTF.

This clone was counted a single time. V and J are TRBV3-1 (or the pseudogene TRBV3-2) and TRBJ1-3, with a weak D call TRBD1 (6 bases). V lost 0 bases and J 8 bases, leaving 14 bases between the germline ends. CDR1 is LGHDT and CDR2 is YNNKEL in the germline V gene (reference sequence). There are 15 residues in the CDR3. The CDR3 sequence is CASSQEKVRGHTIYF. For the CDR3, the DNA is TGTGCCAGCAGCCAAGAAAAGGTCAGGGGCCACACCATATATTTT.

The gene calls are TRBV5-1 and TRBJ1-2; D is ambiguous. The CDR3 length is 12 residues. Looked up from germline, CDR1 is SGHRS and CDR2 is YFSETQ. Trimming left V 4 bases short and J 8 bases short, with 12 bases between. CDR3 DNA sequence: TGCGCCAGCAGCGACACCCCTGGGGGCTACACCTTC. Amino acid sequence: CASSDTPGGYTF.

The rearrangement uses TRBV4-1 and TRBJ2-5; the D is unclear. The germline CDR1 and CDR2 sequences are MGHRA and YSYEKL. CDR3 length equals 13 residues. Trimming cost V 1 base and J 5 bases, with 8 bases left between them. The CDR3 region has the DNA TGCGCCAGCAGCCAAGTTAGTGTGGAGACCCAGTACTTC. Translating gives CASSQVSVETQYF.

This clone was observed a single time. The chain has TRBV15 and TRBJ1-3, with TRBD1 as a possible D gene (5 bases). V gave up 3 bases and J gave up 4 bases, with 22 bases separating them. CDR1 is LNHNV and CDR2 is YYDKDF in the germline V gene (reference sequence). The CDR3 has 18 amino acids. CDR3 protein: CATSRARRYRGTGNTIYF. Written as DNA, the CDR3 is TGTGCCACCAGCAGGGCCCGTCGGTACCGGGGGACCGGAAACACCATATATTTT.

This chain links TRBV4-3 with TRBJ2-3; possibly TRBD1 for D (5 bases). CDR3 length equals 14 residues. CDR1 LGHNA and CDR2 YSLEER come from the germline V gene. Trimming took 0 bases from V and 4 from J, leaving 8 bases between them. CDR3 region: CASSQDKGSDTQYF. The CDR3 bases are TGCGCCAGCAGCCAAGATAAGGGGTCAGATACGCAGTATTTT.

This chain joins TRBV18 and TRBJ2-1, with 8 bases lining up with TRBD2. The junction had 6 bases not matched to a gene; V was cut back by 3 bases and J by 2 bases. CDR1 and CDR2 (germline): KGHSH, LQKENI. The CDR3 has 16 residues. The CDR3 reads CASSPPAGVTYNEQFF. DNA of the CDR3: TGTGCCAGCTCACCTCCAGCGGGGGTAACCTACAATGAGCAGTTCTTC.